The T cell receptor (beta chain) described here comes from a study of regulatory T cells in long-lasting Graves disease. Time point denoted: persistent/refractory GD, antithyroid drugs over 5 years with positive TRAb. TCR sequences were obtained from RNA taken from PBMCs. Germline lookup yields CDR1 PRHDT and CDR2 FYEKMQ (reference sequence). The CDR3 totals 14 residues. HTBI primers from iRepertoire and Arm-PCR of CDR3 regions yielded the TCR beta libraries. Study processing details: From all samples, identification returned roughly 15 TRBJ and approximately 63 TRBV segments. TCRdb reprocessed the multiplex PCR reads with MiXCR, giving one entry per CDR3 protein. In this record, the V and J calls reflect TCRdb's handling and not the investigators' own analysis. This sample carries more than 300,000 distinct CDR3 sequences, around 23% of them seen once, and the ten largest clones take approximately 28%.

This clonotype was seen more than once but under ten times. What it recognizes is unknown. One junction end disagrees with the germline gene, perhaps due to a read error. Study outcomes and limitations: There were preferences for TRBV28, TRBJ1-2 and TRBJ2-5 in persistent disease.

The TCR sequence derives from a woman in her forties with Graves disease. Sequenced material: peripheral blood mononuclear cells (PBMCs), taken when the disease was refractory, from a patient treated with antithyroid drugs. The gene calls are TRBV13 and TRBJ2-7; 9 positions match TRBD1. For the CDR3, the DNA is TGTGCCAGCAGCTTCGGGACAGGGCGTCACGAGCAGCACTTC. It encodes CASSFGTGRHEQHF.